Presented here are 21 T cell receptor beta chains from one specimen sequenced in a study of early T cells in non-severe SARS-CoV-2 infection. Each CDR3 protein gets one entry after TCRdb re-called the 5' RACE reads with MiXCR. The sample includes some 76,000 distinct CDR3 sequences, about 16% of them seen just once. Specimen: whole blood. Receptors originate from an adult who was a healthcare worker with PCR-confirmed SARS-CoV-2 infection or an uninfected control (not recorded which).

This chain links TRBV18 with TRBJ1-1, with 8 bases aligning to TRBD1. The germline CDR1 and CDR2 sequences are KGHSH and LQKENI. The CDR3 consists of 14 residues. After removal of 4 bases from V and 1 base from J, the junction contained 2 bases not matched to a gene. Here the CDR3 reads CASSLQGANTEAFF. In DNA, the CDR3 is TGTGCCAGCTCACTTCAGGGGGCGAACACTGAAGCTTTCTTT. The full variable domain, rest sourced from reference TRBV18 and TRBJ1-1, is NAGVMQNPRHLVRRRGQEARLRCSPMKGHSHVYWYRQLPEEGLKFMVYLQKENIIDESGMPKERFSAEFPKEGPSILRIQQVVRGDSAAYFCASSLQGANTEAFFGQGTRLTVV.

J is TRBJ2-3 and V is TRBV2; TRBD2 aligns across 7 bases. Germline V gives CDR1 SNHLY, CDR2 FYNNEI. The CDR3 has 13 residues. V lost 7 bases and J lost 14; bases outside the gene matches: 15. The CDR3 DNA sequence: TGTGCCAGCATAGTCAGGGAGACTAGCAAGGGGTATTTT. Translating gives CASIVRETSKGYF.

A note on this clonotype: A read error is possible here, since a much larger clone lies one base away. The rearrangement uses TRBV9 and TRBJ2-3, with unresolved D. Germline CDR1 SGDLS, CDR2 YYNGEE. The CDR3 consists of 14 residues. As DNA, the CDR3 is TGTGCCAGCTGCGTAGTTGGTAGGCCAGATACGCAGTATTTT. As protein: CASCVVGRPDTQYF.

The chain uses TRBV11-2 and TRBJ2-7; the D is unclear. CDR3 length equals 15 residues. V was clipped by 0 bases and J by 0 bases, with 9 bases between them. Germline V gene lookup returns CDR1 SGHAT and CDR2 FQNNGV. CDR3 nucleotides: TGTGCCAGCAGCTTAGATCAGACGAGCTCCTACGAGCAGTACTTC. Amino acid sequence: CASSLDQTSSYEQYF.

This clonotype was picked up many times. The rearrangement uses TRBV7-9 and TRBJ2-3; D unresolved. CDR3 length: 15 amino acids. Germline assignment: CDR1 SEHNR and CDR2 FQNEAQ (reference sequence). V was shortened by 3 bases and J by 0 bases, with 10 bases between the two germline ends. The CDR3 spells CASSFESGSTDTQYF. The CDR3 DNA sequence: TGTGCCAGCAGCTTTGAGTCCGGGAGCACAGATACGCAGTATTTT.

The chain is built from TRBV5-1 and TRBJ2-1; 11 bases agree with TRBD2. Germline assignment: CDR1 SGHRS and CDR2 YFSETQ. V shed 5 bases and J 0 bases; nucleotides not matched to a gene: 4. There are 16 residues in the CDR3. The CDR3: CASRLAGGISYNEQFF. The CDR3, as DNA: TGCGCCAGCAGGTTAGCGGGAGGGATCTCCTACAATGAGCAGTTCTTC.

J is TRBJ2-7 and V is TRBV29-1; D tentatively fits TRBD1 or TRBD2 (5 bases each). CDR1 is SQVTM and CDR2 is ANQGSEA in the germline V gene. This CDR3 is 12 amino acids long. V was shortened by 4 bases and J by 2 bases, with 9 bases between the two germline ends. The CDR3 here is CSVGDGTYEQYF. The DNA of the CDR3 is TGCAGCGTTGGGGACGGGACCTACGAGCAGTACTTC.

The rearrangement links TRBV12-3 or TRBV12-4 to TRBJ1-2; D gene ambiguous. The V end was cut by 4 bases, the J end by 2 bases, with 17 bases between. CDR3 length equals 16 residues. The CDR3 coding sequence is TGTGCCAGCAGTTCGTTGGCGCTTTGGGCGAACTATGGCTACACCTTC. Translated, it gives CASSSLALWANYGYTF.

This chain's CDR3 is CASSIGTSNEQYF. DNA of the CDR3: TGTGCCAGTAGTATAGGGACTAGCAACGAGCAGTACTTC. J is TRBJ2-7 and V is TRBV19; 8 bases align to TRBD2. Germline V CDR1 and CDR2: LNHDA, SQIVND (reference sequence). The CDR3 length is 13 residues. V was clipped by 1 base and J by 5 bases; unmatched bases: 1.

This clonotype was counted a few times. This rearrangement joins TRBV12-3 or TRBV12-4 to TRBJ2-7, with D perhaps TRBD2 (5 bases). Deletions cut 3 bases from V and 7 bases from J, with 19 bases between. This CDR3 is 15 amino acids long. The CDR3 nucleotides read TGTGCCAGCAGTTTGTCAAGCGGACGATCGGGTGAGCAGTACTTC. Translation: CASSLSSGRSGEQYF.

The CDR3 sequence is CSASGSHRAYGYTF. The CDR3 coding sequence is TGCAGTGCTAGTGGAAGCCACCGAGCCTATGGCTACACCTTC. This chain links TRBV20-1 with TRBJ1-2; D is ambiguous. V lost 3 bases and J 4 bases, leaving 15 bases between the germline ends. CDR1 DFQATT and CDR2 SNEGSKA come from the germline V gene (reference sequence). The CDR3 consists of 14 residues.

This clonotype showed up many times. This chain uses TRBV11-2 with TRBJ2-1; no clear D. V was clipped by 2 bases and J by 9 bases, with 8 bases between them. The CDR3 runs 12 residues. CDR1 SGHAT and CDR2 FQNNGV come from the germline V gene. The DNA for the CDR3 is TGTGCCAGCAGCTTATACTCAAGTGAGCAGTTCTTC. Translating it yields CASSLYSSEQFF.

The rearrangement joins TRBV6-1 to TRBJ1-3; unclear D gene. V lost 1 base, J lost 7 bases, and 8 bases lay in between. Germline V lookup: CDR1 MNHNS, CDR2 SASEGT. This CDR3 is built from 13 residues. The CDR3, as DNA: TGTGCCAGCAGTGAAGGGAGGGCGAACACCATATATTTT. Translation gives CASSEGRANTIYF.

This clonotype was detected a few times. The rearrangement uses TRBV14 and TRBJ2-1; D is unresolved. Trimming took off 2 bases at V and 0 bases at J, with 11 bases between the two ends. CDR1 and CDR2 from the germline V gene are SGHDN and FVKESK. The CDR3 consists of 16 residues. DNA of the CDR3: TGTGCCAGCAGCCAATTCCCGGGCCTCTCCTACAATGAGCAGTTCTTC. Residues: CASSQFPGLSYNEQFF. Full variable domain (remainder filled in from reference TRBV14 and TRBJ2-1): EAGVTQFPSHSVIEKGQTVTLRCDPISGHDNLYWYRRVMGKEIKFLLHFVKESKQDESGMPNNRFLAERTGGTYSTLKVQPAELEDSGVYFCASSQFPGLSYNEQFFGPGTRLTVL.

The genes are TRBV28 and TRBJ2-6; D gene uncertain. V was pared by 5 bases and J by 3 bases, with 8 bases between. Per the germline V gene, CDR1 is MDHEN and CDR2 is SYDVKM. The CDR3 extends over 14 amino acids. The CDR3 loop reads CASSPGGGANVLTF. DNA of the CDR3: TGTGCCAGCAGTCCTGGCGGTGGGGCCAACGTCCTGACTTTC.

V gene TRBV28 combines with J gene TRBJ2-5; TRBD2 is a possible D gene (6 bases). CDR1 and CDR2 from the germline V gene are MDHEN and SYDVKM. The length of the CDR3 is 12 residues. V was pared by 6 bases and J by 7 bases, with 12 bases between. The CDR3 here is CASREGVGTQYF. CDR3 coding DNA: TGTGCCAGCAGGGAGGGAGTAGGGACCCAGTACTTC.

In its sample, this clonotype was seen a few times. Written as DNA, the CDR3 is TGCAGCGTTGACTCCGGACAGGGAGCGGGATACGAGCAGTACTTC. Amino acid sequence: CSVDSGQGAGYEQYF. This chain uses TRBV29-1 with TRBJ2-7, with D possibly matching TRBD1 (8 bases). The CDR3 contains 15 residues. CDR1 and CDR2 (germline): SQVTM, ANQGSEA. The germline V and J ends were trimmed by 3 bases and 4 bases, with 19 bases remaining between them.

This clonotype appeared a few times. The chain uses TRBV27 and TRBJ2-7, with D perhaps matching TRBD2 (6 bases). This CDR3 has 19 amino acids. V shed 2 bases and J shed 2 bases, with 25 bases lying between them. Germline values: CDR1 MNHEY, CDR2 SMNVEV (reference sequence). CDR3 nucleotide sequence: TGTGCCAGCAGTTTAGGGCCGCGGGGCGGCCGGTTCTCCCCCTACGAGCAGTACTTC. Amino acids: CASSLGPRGGRFSPYEQYF.

In DNA, the CDR3 is TGTGCCAGTAGTATCCTGGGGGCGTCCCAAGAGACCCAGTACTTC. Translating gives CASSILGASQETQYF. This chain connects TRBV19 to TRBJ2-5, with D perhaps TRBD1 (6 bases). V lost 3 bases and J 1 base, leaving 12 bases between the germline ends. This CDR3 comprises 15 residues. Germline CDR1 LNHDA, CDR2 SQIVND (reference sequence).

This clonotype was seen a few times. The V and J genes are TRBV2 and TRBJ2-7; D gene unclear. The CDR3 spans 13 residues. Looked up from germline, CDR1 is SNHLY and CDR2 is FYNNEI. Trimming left V 5 bases short and J 0 bases short, with 8 bases between. CDR3 amino acids: CASSLDFSYEQYF. CDR3 DNA: TGTGCCAGCAGTCTCGACTTCTCCTACGAGCAGTACTTC.

This clonotype has only a few counts. The V and J genes are TRBV3-1 and TRBJ2-5; D might be TRBD1 (6 bases). V was shortened by 4 bases and J by 0 bases, with 9 bases between the two germline ends. The germline CDR1 and CDR2 sequences are LGHDT and YNNKEL (reference sequence). This CDR3 comprises 14 residues. This CDR3 is CASSPYRDQETQYF. The CDR3 DNA reads as TGTGCCAGCAGCCCCTACAGGGACCAAGAGACCCAGTACTTC.